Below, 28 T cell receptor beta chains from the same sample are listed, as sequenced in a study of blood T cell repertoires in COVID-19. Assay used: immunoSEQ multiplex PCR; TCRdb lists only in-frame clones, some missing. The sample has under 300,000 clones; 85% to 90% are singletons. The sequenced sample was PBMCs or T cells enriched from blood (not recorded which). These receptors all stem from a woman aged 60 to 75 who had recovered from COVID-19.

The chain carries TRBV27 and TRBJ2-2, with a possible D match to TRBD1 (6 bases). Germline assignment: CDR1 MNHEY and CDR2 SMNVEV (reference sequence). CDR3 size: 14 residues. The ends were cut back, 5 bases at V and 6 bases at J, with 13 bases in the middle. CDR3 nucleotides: TGTGCCAGCAGTCCACTACAGGGTGCCGGGGAGCTGTTTTTT. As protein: CASSPLQGAGELFF.

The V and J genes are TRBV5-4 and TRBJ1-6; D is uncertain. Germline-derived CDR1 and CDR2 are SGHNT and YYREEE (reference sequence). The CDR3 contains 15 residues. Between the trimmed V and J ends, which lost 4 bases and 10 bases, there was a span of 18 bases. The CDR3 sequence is CASSREGTSKSPLHF. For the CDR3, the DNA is TGTGCCAGCAGCAGGGAGGGTACGTCTAAATCACCCCTCCACTTT.

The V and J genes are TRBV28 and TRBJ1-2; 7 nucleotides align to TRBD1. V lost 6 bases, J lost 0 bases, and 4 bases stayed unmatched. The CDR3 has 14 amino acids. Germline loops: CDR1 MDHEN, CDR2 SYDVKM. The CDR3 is CASSRDSSNYGYTF. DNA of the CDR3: TGTGCCAGCAGCCGGGACAGCTCTAACTATGGCTACACCTTC.

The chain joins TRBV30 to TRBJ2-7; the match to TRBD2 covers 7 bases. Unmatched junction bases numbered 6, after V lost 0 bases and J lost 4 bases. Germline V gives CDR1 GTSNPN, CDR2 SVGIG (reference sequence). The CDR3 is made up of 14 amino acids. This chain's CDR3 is CAWSVAGLSYEQYF. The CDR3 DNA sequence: TGTGCCTGGAGTGTAGCGGGACTATCTTACGAGCAGTACTTC.

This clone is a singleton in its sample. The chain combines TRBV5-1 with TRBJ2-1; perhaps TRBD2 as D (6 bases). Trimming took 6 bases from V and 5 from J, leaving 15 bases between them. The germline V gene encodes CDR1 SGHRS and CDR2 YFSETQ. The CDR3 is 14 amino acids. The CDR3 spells CASIDSSDNNEQFF. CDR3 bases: TGCGCCAGCATCGACTCTAGCGATAACAATGAGCAGTTCTTC.

CDR3 in DNA: TGTGCCAGCAGTCGAACAGGGAATGGTAACTATGGCTACACCTTC. Protein: CASSRTGNGNYGYTF. This chain joins TRBV6-5 and TRBJ1-2; possible D gene TRBD1, 6 bases. The V and J ends lost 5 bases and 1 base respectively, with 14 bases between them. Germline V gene lookup returns CDR1 MNHEY and CDR2 SVGAGI. This CDR3 comprises 15 residues.

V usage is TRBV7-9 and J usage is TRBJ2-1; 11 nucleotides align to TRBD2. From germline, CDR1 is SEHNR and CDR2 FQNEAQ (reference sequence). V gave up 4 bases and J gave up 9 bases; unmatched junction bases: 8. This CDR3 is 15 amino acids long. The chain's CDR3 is CASSSGLAGRSEQFF. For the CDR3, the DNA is TGTGCCAGCAGCTCTGGACTAGCGGGTAGGAGTGAGCAGTTCTTC.

The DNA for the CDR3 is TGTGCCAGCAGCTTCGGACAGGGGACAAGCTACACCTTC. This gives the protein CASSFGQGTSYTF. V and J are TRBV11-3 and TRBJ1-2; 9 bases map to TRBD1. V gave up 3 bases and J gave up 9 bases; unmatched junction bases: 5. Germline CDR1 SGHNT, CDR2 YENEEA. The CDR3 length is 13 residues.

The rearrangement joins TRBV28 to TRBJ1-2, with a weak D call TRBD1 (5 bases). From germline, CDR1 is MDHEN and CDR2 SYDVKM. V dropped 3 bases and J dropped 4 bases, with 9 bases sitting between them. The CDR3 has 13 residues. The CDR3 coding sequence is TGTGCCAGCAGTTTCCCCCAGGGCTATGGCTACACCTTC. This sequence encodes CASSFPQGYGYTF.

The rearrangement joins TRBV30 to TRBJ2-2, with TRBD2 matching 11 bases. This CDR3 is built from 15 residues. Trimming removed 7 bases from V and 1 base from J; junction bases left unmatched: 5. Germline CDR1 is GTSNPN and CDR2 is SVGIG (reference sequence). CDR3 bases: TGTGCCTTTAGCGGGGGGGCCATGAACACCGGGGAGCTGTTTTTT. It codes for CAFSGGAMNTGELFF.

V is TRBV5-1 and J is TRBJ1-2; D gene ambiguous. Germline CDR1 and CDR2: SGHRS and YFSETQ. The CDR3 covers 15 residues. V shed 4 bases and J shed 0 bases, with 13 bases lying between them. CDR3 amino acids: CASSPGLATNYGYTF. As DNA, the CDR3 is TGCGCCAGCAGCCCGGGCCTAGCCACTAACTATGGCTACACCTTC.

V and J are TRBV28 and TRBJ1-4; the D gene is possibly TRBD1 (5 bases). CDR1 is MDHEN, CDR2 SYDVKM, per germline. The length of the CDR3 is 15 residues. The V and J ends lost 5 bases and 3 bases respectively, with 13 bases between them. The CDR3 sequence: CASSDTGSANEKLFF. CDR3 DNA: TGTGCCAGCAGTGATACAGGCTCAGCTAATGAAAAACTGTTTTTT. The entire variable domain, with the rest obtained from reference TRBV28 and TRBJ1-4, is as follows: DVKVTQSSRYLVKRTGEKVFLECVQDMDHENMFWYRQDPGLGLRLIYFSYDVKMKEKGDIPEGYSVSREKKERFSLILESASTNQTSMYLCASSDTGSANEKLFFGSGTQLSVL.

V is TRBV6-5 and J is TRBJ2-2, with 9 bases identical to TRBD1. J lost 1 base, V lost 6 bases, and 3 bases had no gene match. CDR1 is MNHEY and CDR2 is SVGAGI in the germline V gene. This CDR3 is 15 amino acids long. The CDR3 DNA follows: TGTGCCAGCAGGCGGACAGGGGTGAACACCGGGGAGCTGTTTTTT. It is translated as CASRRTGVNTGELFF.

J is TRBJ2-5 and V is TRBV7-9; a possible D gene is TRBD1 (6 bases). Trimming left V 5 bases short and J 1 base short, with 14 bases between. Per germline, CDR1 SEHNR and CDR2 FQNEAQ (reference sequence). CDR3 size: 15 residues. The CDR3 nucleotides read TGTGCCAGCAGCGCCAGGGGCAGCGGCCAAGAGACCCAGTACTTC. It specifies CASSARGSGQETQYF.

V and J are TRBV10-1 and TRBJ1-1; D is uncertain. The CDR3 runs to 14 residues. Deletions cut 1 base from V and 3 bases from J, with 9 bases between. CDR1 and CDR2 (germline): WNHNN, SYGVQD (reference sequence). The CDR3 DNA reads TGCGCCAGCAGTGAGTACGCAGACTACACTGAAGCTTTCTTT. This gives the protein CASSEYADYTEAFF.

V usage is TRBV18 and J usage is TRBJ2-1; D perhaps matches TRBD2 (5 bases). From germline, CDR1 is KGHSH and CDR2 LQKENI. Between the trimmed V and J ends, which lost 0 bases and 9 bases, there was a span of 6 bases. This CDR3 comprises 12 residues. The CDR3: CASSPPAAEQFF. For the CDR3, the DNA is TGTGCCAGCTCACCACCAGCGGCTGAGCAGTTCTTC.

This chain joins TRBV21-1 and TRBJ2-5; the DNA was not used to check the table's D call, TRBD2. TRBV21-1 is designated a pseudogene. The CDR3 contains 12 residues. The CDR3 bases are TGTGCCAGCAGCAAAGAGAGAGAGACCCAGTACTTC. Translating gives CASSKERETQYF.

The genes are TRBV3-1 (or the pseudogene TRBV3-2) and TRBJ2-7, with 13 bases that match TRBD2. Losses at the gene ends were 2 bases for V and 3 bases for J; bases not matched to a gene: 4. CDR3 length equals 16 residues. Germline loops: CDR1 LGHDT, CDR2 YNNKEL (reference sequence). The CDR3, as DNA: TGTGCCAGCAGCCAACCAGGACTAGCGGGGGACTACGAGCAGTACTTC. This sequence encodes CASSQPGLAGDYEQYF.

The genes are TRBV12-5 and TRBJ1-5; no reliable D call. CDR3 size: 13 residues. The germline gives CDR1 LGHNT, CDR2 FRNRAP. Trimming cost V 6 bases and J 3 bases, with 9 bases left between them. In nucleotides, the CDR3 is TGTGCTAGTGGCCTGGGCGTCAATCAGCCCCAGCATTTT. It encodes CASGLGVNQPQHF. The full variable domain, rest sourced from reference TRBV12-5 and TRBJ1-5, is DARVTQTPRHKVTEMGQEVTMRCQPILGHNTVFWYRQTMMQGLELLAYFRNRAPLDDSGMPKDRFSAEMPDATLATLKIQPSEPRDSAVYFCASGLGVNQPQHFGDGTRLSIL.

The CDR3 DNA follows: TGTGCCAGCAGTTTGTTTGGGCTGAATAATGAAAAACTGTTTTTT. Residues: CASSLFGLNNEKLFF. The chain links TRBV28 to TRBJ1-4, with D uncertain. The germline V gene has CDR1 MDHEN and CDR2 SYDVKM. The length of the CDR3 is 15 residues. V lost 3 bases and J lost 4, with 12 bases in between.

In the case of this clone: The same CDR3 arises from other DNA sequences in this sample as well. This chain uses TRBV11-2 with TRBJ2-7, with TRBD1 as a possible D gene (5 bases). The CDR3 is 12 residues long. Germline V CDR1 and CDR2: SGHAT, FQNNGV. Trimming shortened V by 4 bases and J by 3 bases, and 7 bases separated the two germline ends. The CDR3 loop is CASSWQGYEQYF. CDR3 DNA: TGTGCCAGCAGCTGGCAGGGCTACGAGCAGTACTTC.

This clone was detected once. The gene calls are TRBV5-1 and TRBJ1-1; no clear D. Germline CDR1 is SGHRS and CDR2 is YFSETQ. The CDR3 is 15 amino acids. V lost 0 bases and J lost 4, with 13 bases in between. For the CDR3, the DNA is TGCGCCAGCAGCTTGGCGACGGGAGGAGGCACTGAAGCTTTCTTT. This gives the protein CASSLATGGGTEAFF.

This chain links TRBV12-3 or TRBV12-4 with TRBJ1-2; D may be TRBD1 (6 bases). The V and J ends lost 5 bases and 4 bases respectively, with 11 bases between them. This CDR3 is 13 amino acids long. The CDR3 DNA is TGTGCCAGCAGTCCCACAGGGACCTATGGCTACACCTTC. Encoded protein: CASSPTGTYGYTF.

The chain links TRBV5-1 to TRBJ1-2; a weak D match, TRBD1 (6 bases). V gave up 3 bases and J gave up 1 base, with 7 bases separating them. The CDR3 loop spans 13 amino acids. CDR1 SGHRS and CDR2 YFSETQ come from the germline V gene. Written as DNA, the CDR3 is TGCGCCAGCAGCTGGGACAATAACTATGGCTACACCTTC. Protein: CASSWDNNYGYTF. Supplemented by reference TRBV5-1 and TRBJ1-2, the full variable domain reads KAGVTQTPRYLIKTRGQQVTLSCSPISGHRSVSWYQQTPGQGLQFLFEYFSETQRNKGNFPGRFSGRQFSNSRSEMNVSTLELGDSALYLCASSWDNNYGYTFGSGTRLTVV.

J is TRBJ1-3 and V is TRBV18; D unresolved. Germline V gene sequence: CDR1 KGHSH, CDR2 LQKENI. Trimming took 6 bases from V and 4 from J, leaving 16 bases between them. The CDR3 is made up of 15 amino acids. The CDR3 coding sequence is TGTGCCAGCTCGCCCGGCCTTACGAGGGGAAACACCATATATTTT. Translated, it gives CASSPGLTRGNTIYF.

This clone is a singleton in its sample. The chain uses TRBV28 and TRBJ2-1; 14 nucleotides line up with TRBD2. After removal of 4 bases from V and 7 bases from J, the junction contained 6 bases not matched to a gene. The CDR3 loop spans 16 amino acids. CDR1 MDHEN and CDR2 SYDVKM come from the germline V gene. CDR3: CASSSGRLAGGNEQFF. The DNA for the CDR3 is TGTGCCAGCAGTTCCGGGCGACTAGCGGGAGGGAATGAGCAGTTCTTC.

This CDR3 is CASSPGWIATNEKLFF. Here the CDR3 DNA reads TGCGCCAGCAGCCCGGGTTGGATTGCAACTAATGAAAAACTGTTTTTT. The chain combines TRBV5-1 with TRBJ1-4; no definite D call. The CDR3 is 16 amino acids. Looked up from germline, CDR1 is SGHRS and CDR2 is YFSETQ. Trimming took 4 bases from V and 0 from J, leaving 13 bases between them. Based on the CDR3 plus reference TRBV5-1 and TRBJ1-4, the full variable domain is KAGVTQTPRYLIKTRGQQVTLSCSPISGHRSVSWYQQTPGQGLQFLFEYFSETQRNKGNFPGRFSGRQFSNSRSEMNVSTLELGDSALYLCASSPGWIATNEKLFFGSGTQLSVL.

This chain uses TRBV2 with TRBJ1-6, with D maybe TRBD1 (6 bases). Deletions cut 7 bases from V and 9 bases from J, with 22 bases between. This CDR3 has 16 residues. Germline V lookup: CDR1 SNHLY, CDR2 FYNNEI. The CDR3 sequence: CASTFAPDRVISPLHF. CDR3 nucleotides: TGTGCCAGCACGTTTGCCCCGGACAGAGTAATTTCACCCCTCCACTTT.